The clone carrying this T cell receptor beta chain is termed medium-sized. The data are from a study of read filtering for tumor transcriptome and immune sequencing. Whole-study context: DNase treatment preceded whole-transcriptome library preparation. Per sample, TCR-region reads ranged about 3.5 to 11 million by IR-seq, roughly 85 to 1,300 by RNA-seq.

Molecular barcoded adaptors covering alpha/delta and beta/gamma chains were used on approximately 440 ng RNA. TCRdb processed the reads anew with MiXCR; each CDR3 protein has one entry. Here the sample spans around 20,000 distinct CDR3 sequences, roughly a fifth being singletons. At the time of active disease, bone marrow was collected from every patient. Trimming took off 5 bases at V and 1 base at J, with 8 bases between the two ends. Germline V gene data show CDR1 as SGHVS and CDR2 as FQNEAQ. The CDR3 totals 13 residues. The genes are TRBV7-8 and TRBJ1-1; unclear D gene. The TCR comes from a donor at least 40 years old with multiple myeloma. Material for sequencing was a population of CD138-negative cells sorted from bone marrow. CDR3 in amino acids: CASSRFRNTEAFF. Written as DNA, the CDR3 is TGTGCCAGCAGCCGATTTAGGAACACTGAAGCTTTCTTT.